The 19 T cell receptor beta chains below all came from one sample that was sequenced in a study of blood T cells in healthy people across ages. The authors ran a second PCR of about 6 to 11 cycles using a sample-barcoded 5' primer and a J-beta primer mix. One entry per CDR3 protein results from TCRdb running MiXCR on the 5' RACE reads. Here the sample spans over a million distinct CDR3 sequences, 42% being singletons. Specimen: blood. The receptors here all came from a woman under 30 in good health.

This sequence joins TRBV7-2 and TRBJ1-2, with 7 bases aligning to TRBD1. CDR1 and CDR2 (germline): SGHTA, FQGNSA. The CDR3 is made up of 13 amino acids. After removal of 3 bases from V and 9 bases from J, the junction contained 7 bases not matched to a gene. CDR3 protein: CASSFEGARRYTF. The CDR3 DNA sequence: TGTGCCAGCAGCTTTGAGGGGGCTAGGCGCTACACCTTC.

This clonotype was observed a handful of times. V usage is TRBV20-1 and J usage is TRBJ2-3; D is possibly TRBD2 (5 bases). The germline CDR1 and CDR2 sequences are DFQATT and SNEGSKA (reference sequence). Trimming removed 6 bases from V and 6 bases from J, with 19 bases in between. The CDR3 contains 14 residues. CDR3 DNA: TGCAGTGCCCCGGACTCCAAGACGGGGGATACGCAGTATTTT. Protein: CSAPDSKTGDTQYF.

The gene calls are TRBV27 and TRBJ1-3, with D hard to call. Per the germline V gene, CDR1 is MNHEY and CDR2 is SMNVEV (reference sequence). This CDR3 contains 16 residues. V was clipped by 2 bases and J by 3 bases, with 14 bases between them. In DNA form, the CDR3 reads TGTGCCAGCAGTTTAGGTCCGCCAGTCGTTGGAAACACCATATATTTT. It encodes CASSLGPPVVGNTIYF.

This sequence joins TRBV5-1 and TRBJ2-3; the D is unclear. Per the germline V gene, CDR1 is SGHRS and CDR2 is YFSETQ. CDR3 size: 15 residues. Trimming took off 3 bases at V and 1 base at J, with 12 bases between the two ends. The CDR3 DNA sequence: TGCGCCAGCAGCTCTACGTGGAGCCGCACAGATACGCAGTATTTT. It is translated as CASSSTWSRTDTQYF.

A remark on this clonotype: A much larger clone lies one base from this, so it may be a read error. CDR3 in DNA: TGCAGTGCTAGACCCACCACACGGGAGTCGGTGGAGACCCAGTACTTC. Translation: CSARPTTRESVETQYF. The chain uses TRBV20-1 and TRBJ2-5; a weak D match, TRBD2 (6 bases). Germline CDR1 and CDR2: DFQATT and SNEGSKA (reference sequence). This CDR3 region has 16 residues. V lost 2 bases and J 5 bases, leaving 21 bases between the germline ends.

The chain combines TRBV24-1 with TRBJ2-5; a weak D match, TRBD2 (5 bases). In germline, CDR1 is KGHDR, CDR2 SFDVKD. This CDR3 contains 13 residues. V shed 5 bases and J shed 5 bases, with 11 bases lying between them. The CDR3 spells CATSAEGRETQYF. CDR3 DNA sequence: TGTGCCACCAGTGCCGAGGGTCGCGAGACCCAGTACTTC.

The chain links TRBV7-2 to TRBJ2-7, with D possibly matching TRBD2 (5 bases). This CDR3 contains 13 residues. The V gene lost 2 bases and the J gene lost 2 bases, with 7 bases spanning the gap. Germline CDR1 is SGHTA and CDR2 is FQGNSA. The CDR3 coding sequence is TGTGCCAGCAGCTTATACGGGACCTACGAGCAGTACTTC. It specifies CASSLYGTYEQYF. Combining the CDR3 with reference TRBV7-2 and TRBJ2-7 gives the whole variable domain GAGVSQSPSNKVTEKGKDVELRCDPISGHTALYWYRQSLGQGLEFLIYFQGNSAPDKSGLPSDRFSAERTGGSVSTLTIQRTQQEDSAVYLCASSLYGTYEQYFGPGTRLTVT.

The CDR3 region has the DNA TGTGCCAGCAGTTTCGTCGCAGGGGGACACGAGCAGTACTTC. Its translation: CASSFVAGGHEQYF. The chain has TRBV27 and TRBJ2-7, with 7 bases identical to TRBD1. The ends lost 3 bases at V and 5 bases at J; junction bases unmatched: 7. The CDR3 consists of 14 residues. The germline CDR1 and CDR2 sequences are MNHEY and SMNVEV (reference sequence).

This chain uses TRBV12-3 or TRBV12-4 with TRBJ2-1; weak D call: TRBD1 (5 bases). Trimming took off 7 bases at V and 0 bases at J, with 13 bases between the two ends. This CDR3 contains 15 residues. CDR3 sequence: CASMGPSSSYNEQFF. CDR3 coding DNA: TGTGCCAGCATGGGGCCATCGAGCTCCTACAATGAGCAGTTCTTC.

On this clonotype itself: A read error may account for a junction end that differs from germline. The rearrangement links TRBV7-7 to TRBJ2-3; 10 nucleotides align to TRBD2. The length of the CDR3 is 13 residues. The germline gives CDR1 SSHAT, CDR2 FNYEAQ (reference sequence). The CDR3 sequence is CASSLAGGYTQYF. As DNA, the CDR3 is TGTGCTAGCAGCTTAGCGGGGGGTTATACGCAGTATTTT.

This clonotype was observed a few times. This could be a read error, since a much larger clone is one nucleotide away. The chain carries TRBV13 and TRBJ2-3, with TRBD1 as a possible D gene (5 bases). Germline CDR1 PRHDT, CDR2 FYEKMQ (reference sequence). The CDR3 extends over 14 amino acids. Trimming removed 3 bases from V and 9 bases from J, with 16 bases in between. The chain's CDR3 is CASSLKGLGETQYF. The CDR3 DNA follows: TGTGCCAGCAGCTTGAAGGGGCTCGGAGAGACGCAGTATTTT.

This clonotype was counted between two and nine times. The chain recombines TRBV27 with TRBJ2-1, with 7 bases lining up with TRBD2. V was pared by 6 bases and J by 7 bases, with 9 bases of the junction left unmatched. The CDR3 runs 14 residues. Germline CDR1 and CDR2: MNHEY and SMNVEV (reference sequence). CDR3 coding DNA: TGTGCCAGCAGCCTTACCTATAGCGGGAATGAGCAGTTCTTC. Its translation is CASSLTYSGNEQFF.

This clonotype was seen more than once but under ten times. The genes are TRBV12-3 or TRBV12-4 and TRBJ1-5; D ambiguous. Trimming left V 3 bases short and J 4 bases short, with 10 bases between. The length of the CDR3 is 14 residues. The CDR3 nucleotides are TGTGCCAGCAGTTTCGGCAGGCAAAATCAGCCCCAGCATTTT. Residues: CASSFGRQNQPQHF.

The genes are TRBV6-5 and TRBJ2-5; D is perhaps TRBD2 (6 bases). The V end lost 6 bases, the J end lost 11 bases, and 19 bases lay between the germline ends. The CDR3 sequence is 13 residues long. The V gene's germline CDR1 is MNHEY and CDR2 SVGAGI. CDR3 bases: TGTGCCAGCAGACGGGACTTGTACAATGAGCAGTACTTC. Residues: CASRRDLYNEQYF.

This clonotype was detected only a few times. CDR3 loop: CASSYPLGTGVTNEQFF. In nucleotides, the CDR3 is TGTGCCAGCAGTTATCCTCTCGGGACAGGGGTAACCAATGAGCAGTTCTTC. The J gene is TRBJ2-1, the V gene TRBV28; 10 nucleotides match TRBD1. The CDR3 loop spans 17 amino acids. V trimming: 4 bases; J trimming: 6 bases; junction bases outside the gene matches: 12. Germline assignment: CDR1 MDHEN and CDR2 SYDVKM.

Only one count was recorded for this clonotype. A read error may produce the germline difference seen at one junction end. The chain has TRBV25-1 and TRBJ2-1; D may be TRBD2 (6 bases). Germline-derived CDR1 and CDR2 are MGHDK and SYGVNS. The CDR3 totals 15 residues. The CDR3 region has the DNA TGTACCAGCAGTGGTGGAGGGATCGAAGGCAATGAGCAGTTCTTC. This gives the protein CTSSGGGIEGNEQFF.

V is TRBV4-2 and J is TRBJ1-1, with D possibly being TRBD1 (6 bases). This CDR3 is built from 16 residues. The V end was cut by 3 bases, the J end by 2 bases, with 16 bases between. CDR1 and CDR2 (germline): LGHNA, YNFKEQ. CDR3 sequence: CASSQYPRDINTEAFF. CDR3 nucleotides: TGTGCCAGCAGCCAGTATCCCCGGGACATTAACACTGAAGCTTTCTTT.

A few counts support this clonotype. J is TRBJ2-5 and V is TRBV20-1; D gene ambiguous. V lost 0 bases and J lost 3, with 8 bases in between. Germline V gene data show CDR1 as DFQATT and CDR2 as SNEGSKA (reference sequence). The CDR3 loop spans 13 amino acids. CDR3 region: CSARDNRKETQYF. The CDR3 DNA sequence: TGCAGTGCTAGAGATAATCGAAAAGAGACCCAGTACTTC.

The chain couples TRBV24-1 to TRBJ2-1; TRBD2 agrees at 14 bases. Germline loops: CDR1 KGHDR, CDR2 SFDVKD. The V gene end was trimmed by 5 bases and the J gene end by 2 bases; junction bases not matched to a gene: 16. The CDR3 has 21 amino acids. The CDR3 nucleotides are TGTGCCACCAGTGTTAGACTCCTCCGGACTAGCGGGGGGACAACCTACAATGAGCAGTTCTTC. Its translation is CATSVRLLRTSGGTTYNEQFF.